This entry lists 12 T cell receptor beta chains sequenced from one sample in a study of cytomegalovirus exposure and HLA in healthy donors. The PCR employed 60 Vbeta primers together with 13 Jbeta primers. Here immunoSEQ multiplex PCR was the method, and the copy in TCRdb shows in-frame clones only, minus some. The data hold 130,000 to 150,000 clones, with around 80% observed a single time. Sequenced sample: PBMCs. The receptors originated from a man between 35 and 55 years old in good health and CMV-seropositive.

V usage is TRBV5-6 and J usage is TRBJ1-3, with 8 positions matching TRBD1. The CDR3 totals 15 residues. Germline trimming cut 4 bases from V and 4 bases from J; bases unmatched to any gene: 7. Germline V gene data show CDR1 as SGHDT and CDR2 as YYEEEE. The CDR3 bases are TGTGCCAGCAGCCTTCAGACAGGGGAGGGAAACACCATATATTTT. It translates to CASSLQTGEGNTIYF.

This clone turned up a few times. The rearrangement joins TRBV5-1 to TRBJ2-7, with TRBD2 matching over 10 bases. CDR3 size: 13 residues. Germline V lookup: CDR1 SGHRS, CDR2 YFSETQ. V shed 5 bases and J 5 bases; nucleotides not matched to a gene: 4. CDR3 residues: CASSASGSNEQYF. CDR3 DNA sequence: TGCGCCAGCAGTGCTAGCGGGAGTAACGAGCAGTACTTC.

CDR3 loop: CASSHRLATNEKLFF. The CDR3 DNA follows: TGCGCCAGCAGCCACAGGCTCGCAACTAATGAAAAACTGTTTTTT. The J gene is TRBJ1-4, the V gene TRBV5-1, with a tentative D call TRBD1 (5 bases). Germline V CDR1 and CDR2: SGHRS, YFSETQ. This CDR3 spans 15 amino acids. V lost 4 bases to trimming and J lost 0 bases, with 10 bases between them.

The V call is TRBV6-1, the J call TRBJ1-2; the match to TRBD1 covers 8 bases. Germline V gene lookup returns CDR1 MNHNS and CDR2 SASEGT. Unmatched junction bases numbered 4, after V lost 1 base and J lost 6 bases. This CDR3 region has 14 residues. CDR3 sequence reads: CASSEGTGRDGYTF. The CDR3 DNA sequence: TGTGCCAGCAGTGAAGGGACAGGGAGAGATGGCTACACCTTC.

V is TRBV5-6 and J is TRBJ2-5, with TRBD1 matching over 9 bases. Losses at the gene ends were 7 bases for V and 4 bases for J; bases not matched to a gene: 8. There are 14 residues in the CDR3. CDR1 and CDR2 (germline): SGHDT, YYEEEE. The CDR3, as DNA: TGTGCCAGCGCGCTCGGGACAGGGACAGAGACCCAGTACTTC. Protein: CASALGTGTETQYF. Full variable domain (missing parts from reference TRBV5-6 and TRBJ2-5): DAGVTQSPTHLIKTRGQQVTLRCSPKSGHDTVSWYQQALGQGPQFIFQYYEEEERQRGNFPDRFSGHQFPNYSSELNVNALLLGDSALYLCASALGTGTETQYFGPGTRLLVL.

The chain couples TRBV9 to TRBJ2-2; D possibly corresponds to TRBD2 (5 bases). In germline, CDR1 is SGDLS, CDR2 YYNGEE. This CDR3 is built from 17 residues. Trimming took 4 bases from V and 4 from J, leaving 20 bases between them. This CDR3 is CASSRGVGGSSTGELFF. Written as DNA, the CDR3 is TGTGCCAGCAGCCGGGGAGTTGGCGGTTCTAGCACCGGGGAGCTGTTTTTT.

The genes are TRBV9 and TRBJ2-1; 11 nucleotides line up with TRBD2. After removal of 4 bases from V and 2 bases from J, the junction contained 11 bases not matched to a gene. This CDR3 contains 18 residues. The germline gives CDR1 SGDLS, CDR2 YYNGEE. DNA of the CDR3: TGTGCCAGCAGCTTGACTAGCGGGGCACTAAACGCCTACAATGAGCAGTTCTTC. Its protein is CASSLTSGALNAYNEQFF.

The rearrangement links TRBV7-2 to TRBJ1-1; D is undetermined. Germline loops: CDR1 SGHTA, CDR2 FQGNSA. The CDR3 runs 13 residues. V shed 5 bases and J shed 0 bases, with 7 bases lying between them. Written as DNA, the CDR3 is TGTGCCAGCAGCCCCTTTATGAACACTGAAGCTTTCTTT. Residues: CASSPFMNTEAFF. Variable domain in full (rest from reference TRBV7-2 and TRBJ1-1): GAGVSQSPSNKVTEKGKDVELRCDPISGHTALYWYRQSLGQGLEFLIYFQGNSAPDKSGLPSDRFSAERTGGSVSTLTIQRTQQEDSAVYLCASSPFMNTEAFFGQGTRLTVV.

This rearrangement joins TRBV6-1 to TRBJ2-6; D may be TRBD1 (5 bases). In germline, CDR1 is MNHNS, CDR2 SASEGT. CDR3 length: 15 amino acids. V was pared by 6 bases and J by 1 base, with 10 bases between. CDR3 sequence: CASSIDSSGANVLTF. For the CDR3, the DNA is TGTGCCAGCAGCATTGACAGTTCTGGGGCCAACGTCCTGACTTTC.

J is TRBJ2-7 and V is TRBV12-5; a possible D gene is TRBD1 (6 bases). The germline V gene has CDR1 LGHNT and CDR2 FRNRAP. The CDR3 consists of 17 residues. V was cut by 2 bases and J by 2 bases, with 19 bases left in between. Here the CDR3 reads CASGLTRNRAPTYEQYF. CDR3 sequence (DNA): TGTGCTAGTGGTTTGACGCGTAACAGGGCTCCTACCTACGAGCAGTACTTC.

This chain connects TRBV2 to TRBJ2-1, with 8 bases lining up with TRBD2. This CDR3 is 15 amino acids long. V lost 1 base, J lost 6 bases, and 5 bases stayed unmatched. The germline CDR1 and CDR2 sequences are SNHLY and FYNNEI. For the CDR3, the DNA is TGTGCCAGCAGTGAAGACCTAGCGGGCCCCAATGAGCAGTTCTTC. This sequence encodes CASSEDLAGPNEQFF.

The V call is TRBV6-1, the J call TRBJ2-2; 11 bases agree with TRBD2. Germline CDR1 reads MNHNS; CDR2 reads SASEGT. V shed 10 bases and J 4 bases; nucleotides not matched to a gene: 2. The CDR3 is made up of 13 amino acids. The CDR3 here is CATLAGGTGELFF. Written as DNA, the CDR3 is TGTGCCACCCTAGCGGGAGGCACCGGGGAGCTGTTTTTT.